The text below deals with one T cell receptor beta chain. Its antigen is currently not known. No base quality values were provided; no much bigger clone lies one nucleotide off. From the germline V gene (reference sequence), CDR1 is LGHDT and CDR2 is YNNKEL. The V end loses 0 bases and the J end loses 2 bases, and a stretch of 9 bases separates them. From the cysteine up to the phenylalanine, the CDR3 has a length of 15 residues. The kept DNA is CDR3 alone, 45 bases in frame from the first base. PBMCs were isolated by Ficoll-Paque density gradient centrifugation. TCRdb records Illumina NovaSeq 6000 as the sequencer. TCRalpha and TCRbeta cDNA libraries were constructed by 5'RACE with constant-segment primers, with sample barcodes and unique molecular identifiers being introduced. RNA was extracted from every sample with Trizol reagent. Amplification of the libraries took two PCR steps, and the second step added a second sample barcode plus Illumina TruSeq adapters. The libraries were sequenced on an Illumina NovaSeq using 2 x 150 bp paired-end reads. In the source study's methods: Demultiplexing of reads and collapsing into UMI-guided consensus sequences were performed with migec v1.2.7. With mixcr v2.1.11, UMI consensuses were aligned to TRA and TRB V and J templates and assembled into clonotypes. Clonotypes were classified as expanded or contracted when called significant by both edgeR and NoisET, with noise models trained on biological replicates. For edgeR calls, the cutoffs were a false discovery rate-adjusted p below 0.01 and a log2 fold-change threshold of 1. As an exploratory analysis of dynamics, PCA with hierarchical clustering was applied to max-normalized trajectories of the 1000 most abundant clonotypes. Separately sequenced CD4+ and CD8+ repertoires were used to assign a CD4 or CD8 phenotype to each responding clone. TCRdb trimmed public reads at Q25 via fastp, called clones via MiXCR and kept in-frame beta chains. Merged by CDR3 protein, the rows form single entries marked with the most common genes and DNA. TCRdb's processing, not the authors' own work, is the source of the V and J calls. Across this sample there are about 470,000 distinct CDR3 sequences, with about 18% seen only once. 9% to 15% of the sample is taken by the ten largest.

The data originate from a study of T-cell memory formation after mild COVID-19 (dated by TCRdb to the early 2020s). Concerning the study at large: TCR sequence clusters from the two donors were largely donor specific. T-cell clones expanding and contracting after mild COVID-19 in a couple of donors were tracked by longitudinal TCRalpha and TCRbeta repertoire sequencing. The cohort was made up of two young adult volunteers, one female and one male, who were previously healthy.

Findings and caveats that apply to the study as a whole: Only a couple of mild cases were covered by the study, and larger cohorts that include severe cases with pre-infection samples were considered necessary. Some responding clones were found in pre-infection memory, which suggests that pre-existing cross-reactive memory T cells took part in the SARS-CoV-2 response. Clones that contracted from day 15 to 85 showed balanced CD4/CD8 phenotypes, whereas a second wave of clones that expanded from day 15 to 37 leaned towards CD4+. Contracting CD4+ clones were located mainly in the CM and EM memory subsets, whereas CD8+ clones were found to be enriched in EMRA. SARS-CoV-2 specificity of the second-wave clones peaking on day 37 was not confirmed.

The sequencing sample was made of PBMCs or a T cell subset sorted from them (not recorded which). The chain couples TRBV3-1 to TRBJ2-3, with the D call perhaps TRBD1 or TRBD2, as 6 bases match in each case. The clonotype originates from an adult woman who had mild COVID-19 (a few samples of this study predate the infection). The sample titles of this study are shuffled in the database, so cell type and time point are left out; the donor was told from shared clones. The CDR3 loop reads CASSQDRGVTDTQYF. The DNA sequence reads TGTGCCAGCAGCCAAGATAGGGGGGTCACAGATACGCAGTATTTT.